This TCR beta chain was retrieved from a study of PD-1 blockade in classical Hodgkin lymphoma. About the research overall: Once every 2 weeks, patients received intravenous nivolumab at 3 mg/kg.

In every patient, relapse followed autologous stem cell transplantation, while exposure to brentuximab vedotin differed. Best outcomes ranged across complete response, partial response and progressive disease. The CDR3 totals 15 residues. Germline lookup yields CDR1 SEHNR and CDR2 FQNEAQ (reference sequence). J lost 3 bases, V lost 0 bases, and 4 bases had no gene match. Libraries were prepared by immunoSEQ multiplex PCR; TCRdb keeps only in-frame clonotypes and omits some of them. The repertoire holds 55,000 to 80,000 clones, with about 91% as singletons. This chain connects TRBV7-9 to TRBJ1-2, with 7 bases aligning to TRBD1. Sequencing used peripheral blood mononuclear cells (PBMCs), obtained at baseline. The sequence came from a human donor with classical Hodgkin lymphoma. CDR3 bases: TGTGCCAGCAGCTTAGCGGGGACAGAGTACTATGGCTACACCTTC. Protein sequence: CASSLAGTEYYGYTF.